This T cell receptor beta chain was recovered during a study of blood T cells in healthy people across ages. General study findings and limits: More naive CD4+ cells and higher diversity marked long-lived donors relative to aged donors.

This clonotype appeared a few times. Its specificity is unknown. The CDR3 has 12 amino acids. CDR1 and CDR2 (germline): DFQATT, SNEGSKA (reference sequence). V was clipped by 6 bases and J by 10 bases, with 13 bases between them. For the second PCR, which ran for 7 to 11 cycles, a sample-barcoded 5' primer and a J-beta primer mix were used. Each TCR beta cDNA got a 12-nucleotide random molecular identifier. TCRdb reprocessed the 5' RACE reads with MiXCR, giving one entry per CDR3 protein. The sample holds more than 1 million distinct CDR3 sequences; 45% are singletons and the top ten take 18%. Each donor was a healthy Caucasian individual from Russia, aged roughly 6 to 95.

The V and J genes are TRBV20-1 and TRBJ1-6; maybe TRBD1 (5 bases). The sequencing input was blood. This sequence originates from a woman in her sixties in good health. CDR3 sequence: CSASVGDSPLHF. The CDR3 DNA is TGCAGTGCATCAGTAGGGGACTCACCCCTCCACTTT.